The clone carrying this T cell receptor (beta chain) was recorded once. Clones were read by immunoSEQ multiplex PCR, and TCRdb kept only the in-frame ones, dropping some. The repertoire holds around 24,000 clones, with more than 75% as singletons. The CDR3 runs to 13 residues. Looked up from germline, CDR1 is SGHTA and CDR2 is FQGTGA. Trimming took 5 bases from V and 6 from J, leaving 11 bases between them. The entry originates in a study of T cell changes during pregnancy in multiple sclerosis. The chain is built from TRBV7-3 and TRBJ2-4; D gene uncertain. Here the sequenced sample was CD4+ T cells from peripheral blood mononuclear cells, taken in the second trimester of pregnancy. The receptor comes from a female donor in good health, enrolled as a control in a pregnancy study. The CDR3 DNA is TGTGCCAGCAGCCCCGGTTCCACAAACATTCAGTACTTC. This encodes CASSPGSTNIQYF.